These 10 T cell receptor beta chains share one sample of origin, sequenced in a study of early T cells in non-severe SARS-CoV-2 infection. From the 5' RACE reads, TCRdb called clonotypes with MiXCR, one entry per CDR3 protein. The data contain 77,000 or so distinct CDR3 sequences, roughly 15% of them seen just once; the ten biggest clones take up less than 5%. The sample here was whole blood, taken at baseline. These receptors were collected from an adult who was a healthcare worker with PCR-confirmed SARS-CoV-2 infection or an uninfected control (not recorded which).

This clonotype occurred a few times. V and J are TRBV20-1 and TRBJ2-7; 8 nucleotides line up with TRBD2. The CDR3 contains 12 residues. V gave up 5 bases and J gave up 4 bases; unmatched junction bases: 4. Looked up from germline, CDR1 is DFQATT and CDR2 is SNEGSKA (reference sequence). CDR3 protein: CSAERERYEQYF. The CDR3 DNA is TGCAGTGCTGAGCGGGAGAGGTACGAGCAGTACTTC.

The CDR3 loop reads CAIGGTSGQETQYF. CDR3 nucleotides: TGTGCCATCGGGGGGACTAGCGGTCAAGAGACCCAGTACTTC. The V gene is TRBV10-3, the J gene TRBJ2-5; 11 bases are a match to TRBD2. The CDR3 extends over 14 amino acids. Germline assignment: CDR1 ENHRY and CDR2 SYGVKD. V lost 8 bases, J lost 2 bases, and 4 bases stayed unmatched.

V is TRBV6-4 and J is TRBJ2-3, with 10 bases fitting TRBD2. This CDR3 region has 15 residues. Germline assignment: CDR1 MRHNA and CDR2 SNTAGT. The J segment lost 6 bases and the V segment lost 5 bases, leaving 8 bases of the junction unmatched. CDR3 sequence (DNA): TGTGCCAGCAGTACAACTAGCGGGACTTCGGATACGCAGTATTTT. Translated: CASSTTSGTSDTQYF.

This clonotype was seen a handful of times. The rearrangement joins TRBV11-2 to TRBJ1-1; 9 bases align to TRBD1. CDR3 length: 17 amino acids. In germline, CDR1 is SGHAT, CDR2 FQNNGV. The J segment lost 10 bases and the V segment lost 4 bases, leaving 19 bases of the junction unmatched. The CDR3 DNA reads TGTGCCAGCAGCTCCCGGTCGGGACAGGGAGCCCCTTTCGTAGCTTTCTTT. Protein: CASSSRSGQGAPFVAFF.

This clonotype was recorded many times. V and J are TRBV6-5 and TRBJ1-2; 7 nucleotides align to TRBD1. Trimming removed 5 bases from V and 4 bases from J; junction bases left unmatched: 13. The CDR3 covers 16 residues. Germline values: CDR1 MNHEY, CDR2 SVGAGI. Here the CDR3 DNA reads TGTGCCAGCAGTAACGGACAGGCTCATGATCCCTATGGCTACACCTTC. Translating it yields CASSNGQAHDPYGYTF.

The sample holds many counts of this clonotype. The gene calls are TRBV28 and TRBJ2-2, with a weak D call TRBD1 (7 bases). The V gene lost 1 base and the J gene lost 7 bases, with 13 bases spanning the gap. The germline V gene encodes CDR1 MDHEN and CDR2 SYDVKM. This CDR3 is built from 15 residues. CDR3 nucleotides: TGTGCCAGCAGTTTATCAGCAGGGGGGATCGGGGAGCTGTTTTTT. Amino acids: CASSLSAGGIGELFF.

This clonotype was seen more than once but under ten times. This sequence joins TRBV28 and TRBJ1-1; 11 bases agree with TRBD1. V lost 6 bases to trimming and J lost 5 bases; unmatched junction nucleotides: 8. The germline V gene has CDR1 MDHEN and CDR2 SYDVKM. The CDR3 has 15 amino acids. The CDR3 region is CASSLGTGGYTEAFF. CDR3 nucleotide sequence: TGTGCCAGCAGCTTGGGGACAGGGGGTTATACTGAAGCTTTCTTT.

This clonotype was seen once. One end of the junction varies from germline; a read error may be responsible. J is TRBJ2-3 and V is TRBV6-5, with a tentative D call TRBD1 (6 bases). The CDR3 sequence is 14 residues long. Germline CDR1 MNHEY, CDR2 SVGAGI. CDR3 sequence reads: CAGRPGHGTDTQYF. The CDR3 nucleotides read TGTGCCGGCAGGCCGGGACACGGCACAGATACGCAGTATTTT.

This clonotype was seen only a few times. The CDR3: CASSLSSAQETQYF. The CDR3 DNA reads as TGTGCCAGCAGTTTATCTTCCGCACAAGAGACCCAGTACTTC. The rearrangement uses TRBV27 and TRBJ2-5; D is unresolved. The CDR3 is made up of 14 amino acids. V was shortened by 0 bases and J by 2 bases, with 7 bases between the two germline ends. Germline assignment: CDR1 MNHEY and CDR2 SMNVEV (reference sequence).

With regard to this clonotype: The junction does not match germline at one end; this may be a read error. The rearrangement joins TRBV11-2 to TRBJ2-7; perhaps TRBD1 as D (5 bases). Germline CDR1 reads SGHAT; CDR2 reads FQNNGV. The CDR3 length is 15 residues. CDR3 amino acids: CASSLGQLPSNEQYF. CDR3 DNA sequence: TGTGCCAGCAGCTTAGGACAGTTGCCCTCCAACGAGCAGTACTTC. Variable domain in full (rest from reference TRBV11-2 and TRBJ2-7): EAGVAQSPRYKIIEKRQSVAFWCNPISGHATLYWYQQILGQGPKLLIQFQNNGVVDDSQLPKDRFSAERLKGVDSTLKIQPAKLEDSAVYLCASSLGQLPSNEQYFGPGTRLTVT.